The 2 T cell receptor beta chains presented below share a single source sample, sequenced in a study of regulatory T cells in long-lasting Graves disease. Time point of the sample: persistent/refractory GD, antithyroid drugs over 5 years with positive TRAb. Extracted RNA from PBMCs served as the source of the TCR library. Through Arm-PCR of CDR3 regions and iRepertoire HTBI primers, TCR beta libraries were built. Each CDR3 protein is one row after TCRdb ran MiXCR on the multiplex PCR reads. The sample records some 420,000 distinct CDR3 sequences, roughly 23% being singletons. The source was peripheral blood mononuclear cells (PBMCs), collected when the disease was refractory, from a patient treated with antithyroid drugs. The receptors here all came from a female donor with Graves disease.

This clonotype came up once. This may stem from a read error, because a much larger clone lies one nucleotide away. CDR3 in amino acids: CASSDPPGGEKLFF. The DNA of the CDR3 is TGTGCCAGCAGTGACCCCCCAGGGGGGGAAAAACTGTTTTTT. The chain links TRBV2 to TRBJ1-4, with TRBD1 identical over 7 bases. The CDR3 contains 14 residues. V lost 3 bases to trimming and J lost 8 bases; unmatched junction nucleotides: 6. From germline, CDR1 is SNHLY and CDR2 FYNNEI.

This rearrangement joins TRBV28 to TRBJ1-5; D gene ambiguous. Germline values: CDR1 MDHEN, CDR2 SYDVKM. The CDR3 consists of 15 residues. Trimming cost V 3 bases and J 0 bases, with 9 bases left between them. The CDR3, as DNA: TGTGCCAGCAGTTTGCAGACATATAGCAATCAGCCCCAGCATTTT. This gives the protein CASSLQTYSNQPQHF.